This T cell receptor beta chain was captured by sequencing in a study of CD8 T cells in ankylosing spondylitis. Regarding the study as a whole: Typical of ankylosing spondylitis blood, it appeared, was a TCR beta motif of about eight highly homologous variants. Disease-linked clones displayed a CD8+ phenotype and appeared relatively rarely in peripheral blood.

About this clonotype itself: Its antigen is undetermined.

From germline, CDR1 is SGHRS and CDR2 YFSETQ. V lost 3 bases and J 2 bases, leaving 12 bases between the germline ends. The CDR3 is 14 residues long. Using quantitative 5'-RACE with molecular barcodes, the authors made TCR beta libraries. TCRdb fed the 5' RACE reads into MiXCR, producing one record per CDR3 protein. The table shows hundreds of thousands of distinct CDR3 sequences, with 12% occurring only once. Sequencing input: blood, either unsorted or a sorted T cell fraction (not recorded which). The gene calls are TRBV5-1 and TRBJ2-7; the D is unclear. The receptor was isolated from a male donor with ankylosing spondylitis. CDR3 protein: CASSSPDQTYEQYF. Here the CDR3 DNA reads TGCGCCAGCAGCTCCCCGGACCAGACCTACGAGCAGTACTTC.